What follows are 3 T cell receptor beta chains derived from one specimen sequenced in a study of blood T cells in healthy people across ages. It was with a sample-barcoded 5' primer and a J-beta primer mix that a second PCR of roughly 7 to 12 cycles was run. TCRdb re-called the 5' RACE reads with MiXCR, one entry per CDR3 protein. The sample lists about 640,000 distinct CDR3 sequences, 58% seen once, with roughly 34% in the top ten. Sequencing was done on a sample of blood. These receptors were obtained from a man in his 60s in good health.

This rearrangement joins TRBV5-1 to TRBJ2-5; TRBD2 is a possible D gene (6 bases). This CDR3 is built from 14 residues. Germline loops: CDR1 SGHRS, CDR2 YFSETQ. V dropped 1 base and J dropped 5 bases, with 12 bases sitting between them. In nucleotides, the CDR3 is TGCGCCAGCAGCTTGACTGGCGGGGCGGAGACCCAGTACTTC. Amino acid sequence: CASSLTGGAETQYF.

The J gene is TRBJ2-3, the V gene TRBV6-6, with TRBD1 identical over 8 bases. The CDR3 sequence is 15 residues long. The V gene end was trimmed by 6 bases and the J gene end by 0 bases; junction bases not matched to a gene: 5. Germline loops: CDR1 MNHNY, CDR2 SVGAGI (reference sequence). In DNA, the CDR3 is TGTGCCAGCAGCAAGGGACAGGTTAGCACAGATACGCAGTATTTT. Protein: CASSKGQVSTDTQYF.

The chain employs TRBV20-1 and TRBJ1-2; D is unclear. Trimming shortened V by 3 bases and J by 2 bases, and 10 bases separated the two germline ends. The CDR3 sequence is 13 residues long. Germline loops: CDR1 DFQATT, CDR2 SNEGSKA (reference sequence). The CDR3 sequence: CSASPPENYGYTF. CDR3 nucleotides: TGCAGTGCTAGTCCCCCAGAAAACTATGGCTACACCTTC.